This T cell receptor (beta chain) was recorded in a study of cytomegalovirus exposure and HLA in healthy donors. Primers included in the PCR were 60 Vbeta and 13 Jbeta primers. Only in-frame clones appear in the TCRdb table, and some are missing; sequencing was by immunoSEQ multiplex PCR. The table includes approximately 97,000 clones, roughly three fifths detected once. The V gene end was trimmed by 9 bases and the J gene end by 7 bases; junction bases not matched to a gene: 11. The CDR3 has 14 residues. Germline lookup yields CDR1 SEHNR and CDR2 FQNEAQ (reference sequence). In its sample, this clone was seen once. Antigen: not known. Study-wide points: Reportedly, HLA-A and HLA-B alleles of most subjects were accurately predicted from TCR beta. Most likely, a cluster of highly shared sequence variants arose as a sequencing artifact. Donors were assumed by presence/absence analyses to have roughly uniform sequencing depth.

Healthy bone marrow donors formed the donor group. The specimen was PBMCs. The V gene is TRBV7-9, the J gene TRBJ1-4; 7 positions agree with TRBD1. The TCR comes from a human donor in good health. The CDR3, as DNA: TGTGCCAGAAGAGACAGGGTGGTTGGTGAAAAACTGTTTTTT. It specifies CARRDRVVGEKLFF.